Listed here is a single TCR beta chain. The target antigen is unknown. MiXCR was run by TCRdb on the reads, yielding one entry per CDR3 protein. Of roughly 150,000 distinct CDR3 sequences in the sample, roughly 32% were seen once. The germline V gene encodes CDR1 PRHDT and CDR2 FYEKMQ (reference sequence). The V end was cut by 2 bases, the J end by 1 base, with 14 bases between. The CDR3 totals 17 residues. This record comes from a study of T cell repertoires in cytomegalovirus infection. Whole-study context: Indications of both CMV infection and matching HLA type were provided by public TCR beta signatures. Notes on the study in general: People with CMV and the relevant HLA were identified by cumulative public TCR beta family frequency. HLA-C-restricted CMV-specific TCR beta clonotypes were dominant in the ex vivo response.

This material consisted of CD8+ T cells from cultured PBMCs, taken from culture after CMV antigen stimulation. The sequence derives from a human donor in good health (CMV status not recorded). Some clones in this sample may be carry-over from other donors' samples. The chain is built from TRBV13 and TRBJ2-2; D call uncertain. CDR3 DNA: TGTGCCAGCAGCTTATTCCCCCCGACTCAGAACACCGGGGAGCTGTTTTTT. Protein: CASSLFPPTQNTGELFF.